This T cell receptor beta chain was retrieved from a study of cytomegalovirus exposure and HLA in healthy donors. A multiplex PCR was run with 60 Vbeta primers and 13 Jbeta primers. Original processing notes: Approximately 9.9 million of some 80 million unique TCR beta chains were shared, per a later count. Produced via immunoSEQ multiplex PCR; TCRdb's table is partial and in-frame only. That table gives V, J and clone size, and the DNA gave D and trimming. Of 120,000 or so clones listed, approximately 79% are singletons. The germline V gene encodes CDR1 MGHRA and CDR2 YSYEKL. This CDR3 contains 13 residues. V lost 0 bases, J lost 5 bases, and 7 bases lay in between. To note about this clone: Its matching antigen is unknown.

Study results and limitations: Roughly even sequencing depth across donors was the assumption behind the presence/absence analyses.

This receptor was obtained from a man aged 30-40 years in good health and CMV-seronegative. Sequenced material: PBMCs. The V call is TRBV4-1, the J call TRBJ1-1; D not certain. CDR3: CASSQDPLTEAFF. In DNA form, the CDR3 reads TGCGCCAGCAGCCAAGACCCCTTGACTGAAGCTTTCTTT.